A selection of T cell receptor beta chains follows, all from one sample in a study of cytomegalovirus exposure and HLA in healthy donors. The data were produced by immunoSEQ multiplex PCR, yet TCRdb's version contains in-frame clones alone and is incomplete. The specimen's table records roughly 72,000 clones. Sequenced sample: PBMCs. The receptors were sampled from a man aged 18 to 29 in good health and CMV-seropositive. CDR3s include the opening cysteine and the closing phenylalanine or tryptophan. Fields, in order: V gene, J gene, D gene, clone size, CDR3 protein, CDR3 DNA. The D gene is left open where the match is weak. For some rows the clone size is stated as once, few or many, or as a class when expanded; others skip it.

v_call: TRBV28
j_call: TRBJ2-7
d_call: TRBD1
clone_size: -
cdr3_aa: CASASGGTGSFLQYF
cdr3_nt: TGTGCCAGCGCCAGTGGAGGGACAGGGAGTTTTTTACAGTACTTC

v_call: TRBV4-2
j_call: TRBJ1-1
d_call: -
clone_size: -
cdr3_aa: CASSHPRGGTEAFF
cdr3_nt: TGTGCCAGCAGCCACCCCCGGGGAGGAACTGAAGCTTTCTTT

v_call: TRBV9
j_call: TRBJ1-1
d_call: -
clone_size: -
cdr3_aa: CASSVSPHSWGQGTEAFF
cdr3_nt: TGTGCCAGCAGCGTTTCGCCCCACTCGTGGGGGCAGGGCACTGAAGCTTTCTTT

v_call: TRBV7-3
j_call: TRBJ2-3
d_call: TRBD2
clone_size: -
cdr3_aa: CASSLTSGWTDTQYF
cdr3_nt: TGTGCCAGCAGCTTGACTAGCGGGTGGACAGATACGCAGTATTTT

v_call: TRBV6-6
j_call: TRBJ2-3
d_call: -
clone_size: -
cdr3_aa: CASRLGPTSTDTQYF
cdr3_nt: TGTGCCAGCAGATTGGGGCCTACTAGCACAGATACGCAGTATTTT

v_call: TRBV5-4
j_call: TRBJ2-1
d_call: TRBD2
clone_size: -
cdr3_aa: CASSSDSGGPYNEQFF
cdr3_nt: TGTGCCAGCAGCTCTGATAGCGGGGGCCCGTACAATGAGCAGTTCTTC

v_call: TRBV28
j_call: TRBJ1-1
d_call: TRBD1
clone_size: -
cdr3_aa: CASSLTGAGNTEAFF
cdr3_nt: TGTGCCAGCAGTCTCACAGGGGCGGGGAACACTGAAGCTTTCTTT

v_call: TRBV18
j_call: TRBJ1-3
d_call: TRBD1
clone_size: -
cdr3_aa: CASSRSNPTGTSGNTIYF
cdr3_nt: TGTGCCAGCTCACGCTCAAACCCGACAGGGACCTCTGGAAACACCATATATTTT

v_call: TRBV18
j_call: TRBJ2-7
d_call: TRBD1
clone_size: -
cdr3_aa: CASSPLLYGTGLSVEQYF
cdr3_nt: TGTGCCAGCTCACCACTCTTGTATGGGACAGGACTATCCGTCGAGCAGTACTTC

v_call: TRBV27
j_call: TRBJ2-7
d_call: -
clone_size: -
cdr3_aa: CASSRTPSYEQYF
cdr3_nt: TGTGCCAGCAGTCGAACACCATCCTACGAGCAGTACTTC

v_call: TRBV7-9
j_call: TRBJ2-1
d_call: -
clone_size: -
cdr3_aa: CASSFGGWEFF
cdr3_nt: TGTGCCAGCAGCTTTGGAGGGTGGGAGTTCTTC

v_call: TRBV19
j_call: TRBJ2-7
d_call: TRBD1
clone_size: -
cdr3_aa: CASSITGTGNSYEQYF
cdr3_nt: TGTGCCAGTAGTATCACGGGGACAGGGAACTCCTACGAGCAGTACTTC

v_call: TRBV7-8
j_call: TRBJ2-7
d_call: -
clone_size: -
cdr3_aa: CASSLTYREPYEQYF
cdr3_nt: TGTGCCAGCAGCCTTACGTACAGGGAACCCTACGAGCAGTACTTC

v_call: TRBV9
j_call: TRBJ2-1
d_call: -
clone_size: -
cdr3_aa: CASSPPPGREKDEQFF
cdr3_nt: TGTGCCAGCAGCCCGCCCCCCGGCAGGGAAAAGGATGAGCAGTTCTTC

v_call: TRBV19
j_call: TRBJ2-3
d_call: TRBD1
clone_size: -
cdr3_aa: CATSPGTGALADTQYF
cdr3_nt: TGTGCCACCTCACCCGGGACAGGGGCTCTGGCAGATACGCAGTATTTT

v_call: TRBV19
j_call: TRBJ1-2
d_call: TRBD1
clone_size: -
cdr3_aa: CASKRDRESYGYTF
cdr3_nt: TGTGCCAGTAAAAGGGACAGGGAAAGCTATGGCTACACCTTC

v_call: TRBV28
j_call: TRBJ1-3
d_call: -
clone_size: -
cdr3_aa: CASSKPPGNTIYF
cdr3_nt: TGTGCCAGCAGTAAGCCCCCTGGAAACACCATATATTTT

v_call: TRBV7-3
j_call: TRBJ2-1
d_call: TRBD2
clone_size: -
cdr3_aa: CASSLIGTSGGGWQFF
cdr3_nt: TGTGCCAGCAGCTTAATCGGGACTAGCGGGGGTGGATGGCAGTTCTTC

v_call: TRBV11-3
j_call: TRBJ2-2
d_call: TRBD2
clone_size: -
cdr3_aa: CASSSGLAGTGELFF
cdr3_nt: TGTGCCAGCAGCTCCGGACTAGCGGGCACCGGGGAGCTGTTTTTT

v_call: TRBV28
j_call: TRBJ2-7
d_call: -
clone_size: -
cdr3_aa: CASSLEEGAYEQYF
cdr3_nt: TGTGCCAGCAGTTTGGAGGAGGGAGCCTACGAGCAGTACTTC

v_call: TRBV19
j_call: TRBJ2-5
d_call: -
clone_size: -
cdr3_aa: CASSITGGQETQYF
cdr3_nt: TGTGCCAGTAGTATAACAGGAGGGCAAGAGACCCAGTACTTC

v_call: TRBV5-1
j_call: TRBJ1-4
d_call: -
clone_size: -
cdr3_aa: CASSSQGGANNEKLFF
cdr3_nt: TGCGCCAGCAGCAGCCAAGGGGGAGCCAATAATGAAAAACTGTTTTTT

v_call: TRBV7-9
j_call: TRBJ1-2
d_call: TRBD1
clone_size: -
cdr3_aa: CATSGTGNYGYTF
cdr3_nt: TGTGCCACTTCCGGGACAGGGAACTATGGCTACACCTTC

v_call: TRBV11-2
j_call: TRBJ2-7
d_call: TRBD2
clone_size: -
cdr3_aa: CASSTRTSGSPEQYF
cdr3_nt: TGTGCCAGCAGCACAAGGACTAGCGGGAGCCCCGAGCAGTACTTC

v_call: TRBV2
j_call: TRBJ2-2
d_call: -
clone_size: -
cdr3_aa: CASSKEGGRGTGELFF
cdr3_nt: TGTGCCAGCAGCAAAGAAGGGGGAAGGGGGACCGGGGAGCTGTTTTTT

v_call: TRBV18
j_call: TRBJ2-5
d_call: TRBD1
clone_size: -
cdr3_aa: CASSPGDSSYQETQYF
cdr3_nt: TGTGCCAGCTCACCTGGGGACAGCTCCTACCAAGAGACCCAGTACTTC

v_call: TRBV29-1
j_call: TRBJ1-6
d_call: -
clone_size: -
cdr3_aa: CSVKAGEGSPLHF
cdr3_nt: TGCAGCGTTAAGGCGGGGGAGGGTTCACCCCTCCACTTT

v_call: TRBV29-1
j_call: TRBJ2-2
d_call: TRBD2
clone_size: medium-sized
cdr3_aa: CSVDGLAGMNTGELFF
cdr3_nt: TGCAGCGTTGATGGGCTAGCGGGGATGAACACCGGGGAGCTGTTTTTT

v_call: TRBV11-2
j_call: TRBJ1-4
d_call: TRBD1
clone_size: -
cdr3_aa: CASSFFPGQRNEKLFF
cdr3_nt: TGTGCCAGCAGCTTCTTTCCGGGACAGAGGAATGAAAAACTGTTTTTT

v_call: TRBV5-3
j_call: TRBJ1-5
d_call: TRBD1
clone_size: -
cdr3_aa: CARRPDRGVQPQHF
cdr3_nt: TGTGCCAGAAGACCGGACAGGGGTGTTCAGCCCCAGCATTTT

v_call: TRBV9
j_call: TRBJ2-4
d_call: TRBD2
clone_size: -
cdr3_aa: CASSVGPLARNIQYF
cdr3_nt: TGTGCCAGCAGCGTAGGCCCACTAGCGAGGAACATTCAGTACTTC

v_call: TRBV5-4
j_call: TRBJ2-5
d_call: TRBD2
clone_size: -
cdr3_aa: CASSLRRGGTQETQYF
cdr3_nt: TGTGCCAGCAGCTTGAGGCGGGGGGGAACCCAAGAGACCCAGTACTTC

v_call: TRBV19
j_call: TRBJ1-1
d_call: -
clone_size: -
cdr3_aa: CASTRANTEAFF
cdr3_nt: TGTGCCAGTACCCGAGCGAACACTGAAGCTTTCTTT

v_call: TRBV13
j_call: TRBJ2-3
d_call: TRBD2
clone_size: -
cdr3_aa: CASGIRGLAGGYSTDTQYF
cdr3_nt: TGTGCCAGCGGCATAAGGGGACTAGCGGGAGGGTATAGCACAGATACGCAGTATTTT

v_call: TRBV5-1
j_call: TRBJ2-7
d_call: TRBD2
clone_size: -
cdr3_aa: CASSWEGRTYEQYF
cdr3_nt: TGCGCCAGCAGCTGGGAGGGACGGACCTACGAGCAGTACTTC

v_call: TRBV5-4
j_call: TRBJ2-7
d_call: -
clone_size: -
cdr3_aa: CASSLVSGVSYEQYF
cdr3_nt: TGTGCCAGCAGCTTGGTGTCAGGGGTCTCCTACGAGCAGTACTTC